The clone carrying this T cell receptor (beta chain) was detected a few times. This record comes from a study of control samples from healthy donors and cancer patients. The protocol was immunoSEQ multiplex PCR, while the TCRdb copy is restricted to in-frame clones and leaves out a portion. Among roughly 200,000 clones listed, about 95% were seen once. Germline V gives CDR1 LGHDT, CDR2 YNNKEL (reference sequence). V was trimmed by 1 base and J by 5 bases, leaving 20 bases between them. CDR3 length equals 17 residues. The chain recombines TRBV3-1 (or the pseudogene TRBV3-2) with TRBJ1-2; D perhaps matches TRBD1 (5 bases). The sequence came from a man over 45 in good health. What was sequenced was blood. This CDR3 reads CASSQGLETVLSYGYTF. The CDR3 bases are TGTGCCAGCAGCCAAGGCCTGGAGACAGTCCTATCTTATGGCTACACCTTC.